Below are 15 T cell receptor beta chains sequenced from a single sample in a study of shared clonotypes between healthy human individuals (dated by TCRdb to between 2020 and 2021). The library relied on the immunoSEQ multiplex PCR assay. TCRdb mirrors the immuneACCESS table, restricted to in-frame sequences. Some clones are absent from its copies; in checked studies, under half trace to an unresolved V gene, and the reason for the others is unknown. Counted in this sample were about 1.5 million clones; 95% to 99% of them appeared once. Jointly, the top ten make up 0.45% of the sample. The specimen was naive CD4+ T cells sorted from blood. The sample's cell subset or site label is to be understood as: CD45RA+ positively selected. These receptors were collected from a man under 40 in good health.

For this clone: The junction differs from germline at one of its ends, possibly a read error. The rearrangement joins TRBV7-7 to TRBJ2-2; D is uncertain. Germline-derived CDR1 and CDR2 are SSHAT and FNYEAQ (reference sequence). The CDR3 consists of 14 residues. The CDR3 sequence: CASSVGTNTGELFF. The CDR3 DNA sequence: TGTGCTAGCAGCGTAGGGACGAACACCGGGGAGCTGTTTTTT.

This chain joins TRBV4-3 and TRBJ2-3, with 7 nucleotides matching TRBD2. V lost 1 base and J lost 0; bases outside the gene matches: 13. Germline V gives CDR1 LGHNA, CDR2 YSLEER. The CDR3 has 19 residues. CDR3 nucleotides: TGCGCCAGCAGCCAAGCGGAGGCCGGGAGGCCCCTTAGCACAGATACGCAGTATTTT. Residues: CASSQAEAGRPLSTDTQYF.

In regard to this clone: Other nucleotide sequences in the sample specify the same CDR3. The chain employs TRBV5-1 and TRBJ2-7, with D tentatively TRBD2 (6 bases). V lost 4 bases to trimming and J lost 0 bases, with 8 bases between them. CDR1 is SGHRS and CDR2 is YFSETQ in the germline V gene. This CDR3 comprises 13 residues. As DNA, the CDR3 is TGCGCCAGCAGCCCGCGGGGCTCCTACGAGCAGTACTTC. Protein: CASSPRGSYEQYF. The full variable domain, completed using reference TRBV5-1 and TRBJ2-7, is KAGVTQTPRYLIKTRGQQVTLSCSPISGHRSVSWYQQTPGQGLQFLFEYFSETQRNKGNFPGRFSGRQFSNSRSEMNVSTLELGDSALYLCASSPRGSYEQYFGPGTRLTVT.

A single count supports this clone. This chain links TRBV6-6 with TRBJ1-5; a weak D match, TRBD1 (6 bases). Per germline, CDR1 MNHNY and CDR2 SVGAGI (reference sequence). This CDR3 region has 14 residues. With 5 bases removed from V and 3 bases from J, the gap between germline ends came to 11 bases. The CDR3 here is CASSQQGFNQPQHF. CDR3 DNA sequence: TGTGCCAGCAGTCAACAGGGCTTCAATCAGCCCCAGCATTTT.

The rearrangement joins TRBV27 to TRBJ2-7, with 9 bases aligning to TRBD1. There are 16 residues in the CDR3. V lost 5 bases to trimming and J lost 1 base; unmatched junction nucleotides: 9. Germline V gene data show CDR1 as MNHEY and CDR2 as SMNVEV (reference sequence). The CDR3 region has the DNA TGTGCCAGCAGTCTACCTCGGACAGGGGCTTCCTACGAGCAGTACTTC. Protein sequence: CASSLPRTGASYEQYF.

This chain connects TRBV19 to TRBJ2-7; 8 nucleotides line up with TRBD1. Unmatched junction bases numbered 16, after V lost 3 bases and J lost 3 bases. The germline V gene encodes CDR1 LNHDA and CDR2 SQIVND (reference sequence). CDR3 length equals 18 residues. Here the CDR3 reads CASSISPRTGQYNYEQYF. Written as DNA, the CDR3 is TGTGCCAGTAGTATTAGCCCGAGGACAGGGCAATACAACTACGAGCAGTACTTC.

The V and J genes are TRBV19 and TRBJ1-1, with a tentative D call TRBD1 (6 bases). V was shortened by 2 bases and J by 0 bases, with 10 bases between the two germline ends. Germline assignment: CDR1 LNHDA and CDR2 SQIVND (reference sequence). This CDR3 is built from 15 residues. CDR3 in amino acids: CASSIMGAVNTEAFF. The DNA of the CDR3 is TGTGCCAGTAGTATAATGGGGGCGGTGAACACTGAAGCTTTCTTT. The whole variable domain, filled in from reference TRBV19 and TRBJ1-1, reads DGGITQSPKYLFRKEGQNVTLSCEQNLNHDAMYWYRQDPGQGLRLIYYSQIVNDFQKGDIAEGYSVSREKKESFPLTVTSAQKNPTAFYLCASSIMGAVNTEAFFGQGTRLTVV.

The V gene is TRBV7-2, the J gene TRBJ2-3; 10 nucleotides align to TRBD2. V shed 5 bases, J shed 5 bases, and the junction held 4 bases outside the gene matches. CDR3 length: 14 residues. CDR1 is SGHTA and CDR2 is FQGNSA in the germline V gene. In nucleotides, the CDR3 is TGTGCCAGCAGCCTGAGACTAGCGGGAGATACGCAGTATTTT. Protein product: CASSLRLAGDTQYF.

CDR3 loop: CASSMDRFGQYF. Here the CDR3 DNA reads TGTGCCAGCAGCATGGACAGATTCGGGCAGTACTTC. The chain combines TRBV2 with TRBJ2-7; D possibly corresponds to TRBD1 (6 bases). V was shortened by 6 bases and J by 9 bases, with 15 bases between the two germline ends. Germline CDR1 is SNHLY and CDR2 is FYNNEI. The CDR3 length is 12 residues.

J is TRBJ2-6 and V is TRBV5-4, with D possibly called TRBD1 or TRBD2 (6 bases each). CDR1 is SGHNT, CDR2 YYREEE, per germline (reference sequence). V shed 1 base and J shed 2 bases, with 16 bases lying between them. This CDR3 is built from 18 residues. The CDR3 DNA reads TGTGCCAGCAGCTTGTGGGCCGTTGGGGGGCCTGGGGCCAACGTCCTGACTTTC. Amino acids: CASSLWAVGGPGANVLTF.

The chain uses TRBV28 and TRBJ1-2; the D gene is possibly TRBD1 (5 bases). This CDR3 spans 13 amino acids. Germline loops: CDR1 MDHEN, CDR2 SYDVKM. Between the trimmed V and J ends, which lost 6 bases and 7 bases, there was a span of 15 bases. CDR3 coding DNA: TGTGCCAGCAGGTCCGGGACCCGACCTGGCTACACCTTC. It encodes CASRSGTRPGYTF.

The chain combines TRBV5-5 with TRBJ1-1; TRBD1 matches 8 bases. This CDR3 is built from 14 residues. V lost 5 bases and J lost 3; bases outside the gene matches: 6. Germline CDR1 is SGHKS and CDR2 is YYEKEE (reference sequence). CDR3 protein: CASRSIRGHTEAFF. The CDR3 nucleotides are TGTGCCAGCAGATCAATCAGGGGGCACACTGAAGCTTTCTTT.

V and J are TRBV28 and TRBJ1-5; 7 positions match TRBD1. The junction had 12 bases not matched to a gene; V was cut back by 5 bases and J by 5 bases. Germline V gene data show CDR1 as MDHEN and CDR2 as SYDVKM. The CDR3 sequence is 16 residues long. The DNA for the CDR3 is TGTGCCAGCAGTCCTTGGGAGGGGGCCCAGTATCAGCCCCAGCATTTT. This codes for CASSPWEGAQYQPQHF.

This chain joins TRBV6-6 and TRBJ1-4; 7 bases agree with TRBD1. From germline, CDR1 is MNHNY and CDR2 SVGAGI (reference sequence). V shed 5 bases and J 8 bases; nucleotides not matched to a gene: 5. The CDR3 totals 13 residues. CDR3 bases: TGTGCCAGCAGTACAACAGGGGCCGAAAAACTGTTTTTT. This gives the protein CASSTTGAEKLFF.

The chain carries TRBV5-1 and TRBJ1-4, with a weak D call TRBD1 (5 bases). Trimming removed 5 bases at V and 7 bases at J, with 9 bases between. Germline CDR1 SGHRS, CDR2 YFSETQ. This CDR3 is built from 12 residues. In DNA form, the CDR3 reads TGCGCCAGCAGTCAGGGCAGTGAAAAACTGTTTTTT. Translation gives CASSQGSEKLFF.